A selection of T cell receptor beta chains follows, all from one sample in a study of Tregs in tolerant kidney transplant recipients. Only in-frame clones appear in the TCRdb table, and some are missing; sequencing was by immunoSEQ multiplex PCR. The sample contains about 120,000 clones, around 94% of which appear only once. Sequencing was carried out using CD4+ T cells from blood. The origin of the receptors is a human donor in good health. CDR3s include the opening cysteine and the closing phenylalanine or tryptophan. D genes are given only for firm matches. Clone size is not always given. Where it is, it says once, few, many or a class for expanded clones.

TRBV18	.	TRBJ1-2	.	TGTGCCAGCTCACCCGACCCCTTGGGCTACACCTTC	CASSPDPLGYTF
TRBV11-2	TRBD2	TRBJ2-7	.	TGTGCCAGCAGCTCGCCGGGACTAGCGGGAGCCCCGTATTACGAGCAGTACTTC	CASSSPGLAGAPYYEQYF
TRBV5-6	TRBD2	TRBJ2-1	.	TGTGCCAGCAGAAGACTAGCGGGAGGGGATAAGCAGTTCTTC	CASRRLAGGDKQFF
TRBV19	TRBD2	TRBJ2-1	.	TGTGCCAGTACCCCCCGGAGGACGGCGGGAGGAATTTACAATGAGCAGTTCTTC	CASTPRRTAGGIYNEQFF
TRBV6-1	.	TRBJ1-5	.	TGTGCCAGCAGTGGGGGAAGGGGTGGGCAGCCCCAGCATTTT	CASSGGRGGQPQHF
TRBV2	TRBD2	TRBJ2-1	.	TGTGCCAGCAGCCCAGTTGTTACGGGGGGGGCCACTTCGTACAATGAGCAGTTCTTC	CASSPVVTGGATSYNEQFF
TRBV5-1	.	TRBJ1-1	.	TGCGCCAGCAGCGTCGGAGGAGTTGGCACTGAAGCTTTCTTT	CASSVGGVGTEAFF
TRBV18	.	TRBJ1-1	.	TGTGCCAGTCTGGACATCGGCACTGAAGCTTTCTTT	CASLDIGTEAFF
TRBV29-1	.	TRBJ2-5	.	TGCAGCGGGATCGGGATCCAAGAGACCCAGTACTTC	CSGIGIQETQYF
TRBV10-3	TRBD2	TRBJ2-2	.	TGTGCCATCAGTGACACCGGACTAGCGGGATTAACCGGGGAGCTGTTTTTT	CAISDTGLAGLTGELFF
TRBV6-6	.	TRBJ2-7	once	TGTGCCAGCAGTTACTCGGACCGCAGTCGCGAGCAGTACTTC	CASSYSDRSREQYF
TRBV19	.	TRBJ1-1	.	TGTGCCAGTAGCTCGGACGCTAAGGGCACTGAAGCTTTCTTT	CASSSDAKGTEAFF
TRBV4-1	.	TRBJ2-1	.	TGCGCCAGCAGCCAAGATCGTGCCCGCTCCTACAATGAGCAGTTCTTC	CASSQDRARSYNEQFF
TRBV19	.	TRBJ1-5	.	TGTGCCAGTAGTATAGGAATAGGGATTAGCAATCAGCCCCAGCATTTT	CASSIGIGISNQPQHF
TRBV19	.	TRBJ1-3	.	TGTGCCAGTAGTCCCGGGAAACCCTCTGGAAACACCATATATTTT	CASSPGKPSGNTIYF
TRBV7-6	TRBD2	TRBJ2-2	.	TGTGCCAGCAGCTCTGGACTAGCGAGAGACACCGGGGAGCTGTTTTTT	CASSSGLARDTGELFF
TRBV4-2	TRBD2	TRBJ2-5	.	TGTGCCAGCAGCCAAGAAACTAGCGGCCAAGAGACCCAGTACTTC	CASSQETSGQETQYF
TRBV7-2	.	TRBJ2-3	.	TGTGCCAGCAGCTTAAATTCCCCCGGGAGCACAGATACGCAGTATTTT	CASSLNSPGSTDTQYF
TRBV7-6	TRBD2	TRBJ2-5	once	TGTGCCAGCAGGGGGACTAGCGGGAGTTACCAGTACTTC	CASRGTSGSYQYF
TRBV7-9	TRBD1	TRBJ1-2	.	TGTGCCAGCACCCCGCTCGGGACAGGGGAGGATGGCTACACCTTC	CASTPLGTGEDGYTF
TRBV2	TRBD1	TRBJ2-2	.	TGTGCCAGCAGTGGGACTTTAGGGGGCACGAACACCGGGGAGCTGTTTTTT	CASSGTLGGTNTGELFF
TRBV2	TRBD1	TRBJ2-7	.	TGTGCCAGCAGACTCACAGGGGTGGCGGAAGAGCAGTACTTC	CASRLTGVAEEQYF
TRBV11-2	TRBD1	TRBJ2-5	.	TGTGCCAGCAGCGCATGGGACAGGGGGCCGGAGACCCAGTACTTC	CASSAWDRGPETQYF
TRBV2	.	TRBJ2-7	.	TGTGCCAGCAGTGAAGGTTGGGATTACGAGCAGTACTTC	CASSEGWDYEQYF
TRBV2	TRBD1	TRBJ1-4	.	TGTGCCAGCAATGAACAGGGGGCCCCTAATGAAAAACTGTTTTTT	CASNEQGAPNEKLFF
TRBV6-1	.	TRBJ1-2	.	TGTGCCAGCAGTGAAAATGGAGGCCCGATCTATGGCTACACCTTC	CASSENGGPIYGYTF
TRBV5-4	.	TRBJ2-3	.	TGTGCCAGCAGCTTGCGGCTAGTCCCGGATACGCAGTATTTT	CASSLRLVPDTQYF
TRBV4-1	TRBD2	TRBJ2-3	.	TGCGCCAGCAGCCAAGCTTTATTAGCGGGAGTGACAGATACGCAGTATTTT	CASSQALLAGVTDTQYF
TRBV6-1	TRBD1	TRBJ1-4	.	TGTGCCAGCAGTGGGGCACAGGGGGCGAGAAGGTCAACTAATGAAAAACTGTTTTTT	CASSGAQGARRSTNEKLFF
TRBV5-1	.	TRBJ2-3	once	TGCGCCAGCAGCTCCATACTGGGGGGCACTCCAGATACGCAGTATTTT	CASSSILGGTPDTQYF
TRBV5-1	.	TRBJ2-5	.	TGCGCCAGCAGCTTCCTCCCTCAAGAGACCCAGTACTTC	CASSFLPQETQYF
TRBV19	.	TRBJ1-2	once	TGTGCCAGTAGATTTGGGGGATCGGGCTCCTATGGCTACACCTTC	CASRFGGSGSYGYTF
TRBV30	.	TRBJ1-4	.	TGTGCCTGGAGTGTAAGGTCAACTAATGAAAAACTGTTTTTT	CAWSVRSTNEKLFF
TRBV11-2	.	TRBJ2-7	.	TGTGCCAGCACCCCGTCGGGGGCCCCAACCTACGAGCAGTACTTC	CASTPSGAPTYEQYF
TRBV14	.	TRBJ1-4	once	TGTGCCAGCAGCCAAGATAAGGGGGTAGAAAAACTGTTTTTT	CASSQDKGVEKLFF
TRBV10-3	TRBD1	TRBJ1-5	.	TGTGCCATCGGGACAGATAGCAATCAGCCCCAGCATTTT	CAIGTDSNQPQHF
TRBV27	TRBD1	TRBJ1-4	.	TGTGCCAGCAGGGCCTGGACAGGGGATGAAAAACTGTTTTTT	CASRAWTGDEKLFF
TRBV5-1	.	TRBJ2-3	.	TGCGCCAGCAGCTTCCAGGGTAAGGTCACAGATACGCAGTATTTT	CASSFQGKVTDTQYF
TRBV5-1	TRBD2	TRBJ2-1	once	TGCGCCAGCAGCCTGGGACTAGCGGATTACAATGAGCAGTTCTTC	CASSLGLADYNEQFF
TRBV18	.	TRBJ1-6	.	TGTGCCAGCTCGCAGGGGACAAGGGTAAATTCACCCCTCCACTTT	CASSQGTRVNSPLHF
TRBV6-5	TRBD1	TRBJ2-7	.	TGTGCCAGCAGCCCCTGGGGACAGGGGGCGGACGAGCAGTACTTC	CASSPWGQGADEQYF